Sequencing of this TCR beta chain was carried out in a study of cytomegalovirus exposure and HLA in healthy donors. Sequenced by immunoSEQ multiplex PCR; TCRdb stores in-frame clones only, minus some. This table holds more than 95,000 clones, about 96% found once. This clonotype was sampled from a man younger than 30 in good health and CMV-seronegative. The sequenced material came from PBMCs.

Here the CDR3 DNA reads TGTGCCAGCATTCCGGGTGAGCAGTTCTTC. It yields the protein CASIPGEQFF. The V call is TRBV28, the J call TRBJ2-1; D gene uncertain. The CDR3 consists of 10 residues. Trimming left V 7 bases short and J 9 bases short, with 7 bases between. Germline values: CDR1 MDHEN, CDR2 SYDVKM.